This T cell receptor beta chain was recorded in a study of vaccination and CD4 T cells after COVID-19. This clonotype has only a few counts. Its antigen is currently unknown. Cultured CD4+ T cell DNA was sequenced using the Oncomine TCR Beta short-read assay. Each CDR3 protein is one row after TCRdb ran MiXCR on the PCR reads. The table shows 15,000 to 20,000 distinct CDR3 sequences, with less than 45% occurring only once. The J segment lost 4 bases and the V segment lost 5 bases, leaving 11 bases of the junction unmatched. The CDR3 contains 16 residues. Treatment here: roughly nine-day PBMC culture with coronavirus spike peptide pools or control peptides (ViraFEST assay).

This receptor was identified in a human donor who received a COVID-19 vaccine. The specimen comprised CD4+ T cells from blood, cultured in vitro, sampled before SARS-CoV-2 vaccination. The gene calls are TRBV12-3 or TRBV12-4 and TRBJ2-5; 9 nucleotides agree with TRBD1. The CDR3 here is CASSTSGTGSRETQYF. Here the CDR3 DNA reads TGTGCCAGCAGTACCTCTGGGACAGGGAGTAGAGAGACCCAGTACTTC.